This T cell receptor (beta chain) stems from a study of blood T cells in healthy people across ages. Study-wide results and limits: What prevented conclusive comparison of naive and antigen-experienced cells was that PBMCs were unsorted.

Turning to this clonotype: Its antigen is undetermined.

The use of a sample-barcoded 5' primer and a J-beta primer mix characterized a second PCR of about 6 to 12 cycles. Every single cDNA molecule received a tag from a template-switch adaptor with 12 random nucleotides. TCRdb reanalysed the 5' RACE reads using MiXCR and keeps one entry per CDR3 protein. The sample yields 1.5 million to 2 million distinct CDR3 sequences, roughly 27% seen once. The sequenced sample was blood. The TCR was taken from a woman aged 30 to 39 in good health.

DNA for the CDR3: TGTGCCACCAGCAGAGAGCGATTTCAGCCCCAGCATTTT. Protein sequence: CATSRERFQPQHF. This chain links TRBV15 with TRBJ1-5; no reliable D call. The germline V gene encodes CDR1 LNHNV and CDR2 YYDKDF (reference sequence). V dropped 0 bases and J dropped 6 bases, with 6 bases sitting between them. The CDR3 is 13 residues long.